This T cell receptor (beta chain) was observed in a study of OX40 agonist ivuxolimab in advanced cancers. Here immunoSEQ multiplex PCR was the method, and the copy in TCRdb shows in-frame clones only, minus some. The repertoire holds tens of thousands of clones, with roughly 81% as singletons. The V gene lost 0 bases and the J gene lost 7 bases, with 25 bases spanning the gap. CDR1 and CDR2 (germline): SGDLS, YYNGEE. This CDR3 has 18 residues. V usage is TRBV9 and J usage is TRBJ1-1; D gene ambiguous. The TCR comes from an adult with an advanced solid tumor such as melanoma, head and neck, liver or kidney cancer. The sequencing here drew on CD4+ or CD8+ T cells sorted from blood, taken in a trial of the OX40 agonist ivuxolimab. The DNA of the CDR3 is TGTGCCAGCAGCGTAGATCCCGGAGGATCTCTGGGGTCAGGTGAAGCTTTCTTT. Amino acid sequence: CASSVDPGGSLGSGEAFF.